The subject of this entry is one TCR beta chain. Gene names and germline match the mouse. The read gets to within 1 residue of the CDR3 end, and the germline J gene fills in the rest. This sample was included in a study of tissue T cells after allogeneic stem cell transplantation. V was shortened by 2 bases and J by 1 base, with 5 bases between the two germline ends. Germline V gene data show CDR1 as KGHPV and CDR2 as FQNQEV (reference sequence). The CDR3 is 13 amino acids. Regarding time point: mouse harvest day 7 after allogeneic transplant. Tail vein injection delivered 10^7 T-cell-depleted bone marrow cells and 10^6 splenic CD5+ T cells. Mice had MHC-mismatched B6 into BALB/c GVHD, sampled day 7 or 14. TCRdb keeps only in-frame clones here, not all; method: immunoSEQ multiplex PCR. The sample holds 3,900 or so clones, roughly 50% seen once.

This clonotype originated in a female BALB/c mouse given C57BL/6 T cells with graft-versus-host disease after an allogeneic hematopoietic cell transplant. J is TRBJ1-1 and V is TRBV26, with unresolved D. The sample comprised lymph node tissue. Incomplete CDR3 DNA: TGTGCCAGCAGTCTGAGGAGGAACACAGAAGTCTTC. This codes for CASSLRRNTEVF. The full-length CDR3 reads as CASSLRRNTEVFF.